The 32 T cell receptor beta chains reported below all come from one sample, sequenced in a study of neurological immune-mediated disorders. TCRdb re-called the 5' RACE reads through MiXCR, storing one row per CDR3 protein. The sample yields 40,000 to 60,000 distinct CDR3 sequences, over 3% seen once. Material for sequencing was PBMCs. These receptors all stem from a man in his forties or fifties with multiple sclerosis.

This clonotype was seen at least ten times. The chain employs TRBV6-1 and TRBJ1-5; the D is unclear. Trimming removed 4 bases from V and 2 bases from J, with 15 bases in between. The CDR3 spans 16 residues. Per the germline V gene, CDR1 is MNHNS and CDR2 is SASEGT. CDR3 nucleotides: TGTGCCAGCAGTGGGAGAGGTCGGCCGGGCAATCAGCCCCAGCATTTT. Its protein is CASSGRGRPGNQPQHF.

This clonotype was counted at least ten times. The rearrangement links TRBV27 to TRBJ1-1; no reliable D call. Germline values: CDR1 MNHEY, CDR2 SMNVEV (reference sequence). V dropped 6 bases and J dropped 0 bases, with 17 bases sitting between them. The CDR3 has 16 residues. CDR3 in DNA: TGTGCCAGCAGCACCGGAACGGGGATACTGAACACTGAAGCTTTCTTT. Amino acids: CASSTGTGILNTEAFF.

This clonotype appeared many times. CDR3 DNA: TGCGCCAGCAGCCAAGATTGGGCAAGTAATGAAAAACTGTTTTTT. It codes for CASSQDWASNEKLFF. The V call is TRBV4-1, the J call TRBJ1-4; D is unresolved. V was cut by 0 bases and J by 4 bases, with 9 bases left in between. This CDR3 is 15 amino acids long. CDR1 and CDR2 from the germline V gene are MGHRA and YSYEKL.

This clonotype was counted many times. The chain has TRBV7-2 and TRBJ2-5; D remains ambiguous. V was trimmed by 5 bases and J by 4 bases, leaving 11 bases between them. The CDR3 contains 13 residues. From germline, CDR1 is SGHTA and CDR2 FQGNSA. CDR3 sequence: CASSPGVIETQYF. CDR3 sequence (DNA): TGTGCCAGCAGCCCCGGCGTAATAGAGACCCAGTACTTC.

This clonotype occurred many times. The CDR3 DNA follows: TGTGCCATCAGTGAGTCGGGGACTAGCGCATACACCGGGGAGCTGTTTTTT. This gives the protein CAISESGTSAYTGELFF. The chain uses TRBV10-3 and TRBJ2-2; 10 bases align to TRBD2. Per germline, CDR1 ENHRY and CDR2 SYGVKD. This CDR3 contains 17 residues. With V trimmed by 0 bases and J by 3 bases, 4 bases remained unmatched.

This clonotype has ten or more counts. The chain joins TRBV9 to TRBJ2-2; unclear D gene. V lost 2 bases and J 6 bases, leaving 8 bases between the germline ends. CDR1 SGDLS and CDR2 YYNGEE come from the germline V gene. The CDR3 length is 13 residues. CDR3: CASSVNLAGELFF. CDR3 DNA: TGTGCCAGCAGCGTCAACCTGGCCGGGGAGCTGTTTTTT.

This clonotype was counted many times. V is TRBV5-6 and J is TRBJ1-5; D is unresolved. Trimming stripped 1 base from V and 1 base from J, with 9 bases between. Germline V lookup: CDR1 SGHDT, CDR2 YYEEEE. The CDR3 runs to 15 residues. The CDR3 DNA is TGTGCCAGCAGCTTGTTTCTGGTGAGCAATCAGCCCCAGCATTTT. Residues: CASSLFLVSNQPQHF.

This clonotype was observed many times. The chain uses TRBV12-3 or TRBV12-4 and TRBJ2-4; D is unclear. Trimming took off 3 bases at V and 0 bases at J, with 9 bases between the two ends. This CDR3 spans 15 amino acids. The DNA of the CDR3 is TGTGCCAGCAGTTTGTATCTCCTAGCCAAAAACATTCAGTACTTC. Protein: CASSLYLLAKNIQYF.

This clonotype was seen a handful of times. The gene calls are TRBV6-5 and TRBJ2-5; D may be TRBD2 (6 bases). The CDR3 is 13 amino acids. The germline V gene encodes CDR1 MNHEY and CDR2 SVGAGI. Trimming took off 4 bases at V and 6 bases at J, with 12 bases between the two ends. The CDR3, as DNA: TGTGCCAGCAGTTGGGACTTACAGCAGACCCAGTACTTC. This translates into CASSWDLQQTQYF.

The sample holds many counts of this clonotype. The chain employs TRBV6-5 and TRBJ2-4; no clear D gene. CDR1 is MNHEY and CDR2 is SVGAGI in the germline V gene. Deletions cut 7 bases from V and 7 bases from J, with 14 bases between. This CDR3 region has 13 residues. As DNA, the CDR3 is TGTGCCAGCAAAGACACAATGGGGAACATTCAGTACTTC. Amino acids: CASKDTMGNIQYF.

This clonotype has a handful of counts. The rearrangement links TRBV20-1 to TRBJ2-3; D unresolved. The CDR3 consists of 13 residues. Looked up from germline, CDR1 is DFQATT and CDR2 is SNEGSKA (reference sequence). With 6 bases removed from V and 4 bases from J, the gap between germline ends came to 14 bases. CDR3 residues: CSASKRGPDTQYF. The DNA of the CDR3 is TGCAGTGCCTCAAAGCGAGGACCAGATACGCAGTATTTT.

This clonotype has ten or more counts. The rearrangement links TRBV20-1 to TRBJ1-1; 8 positions match TRBD1. J gave up 5 bases and V 5 bases, and 13 bases lay outside the gene matches. Germline V gene lookup returns CDR1 DFQATT and CDR2 SNEGSKA (reference sequence). The CDR3 loop spans 15 amino acids. The CDR3 protein is CSAEPRDRLGTEAFF. The CDR3 DNA reads TGCAGTGCTGAGCCCCGGGACAGGCTTGGGACTGAAGCTTTCTTT.

This clonotype was seen many times. The CDR3 region has the DNA TGCAGTGCAACAGGGGGTGGGCCTAATGAAAAACTGTTTTTT. As protein: CSATGGGPNEKLFF. The rearrangement joins TRBV20-1 to TRBJ1-4; 8 nucleotides align to TRBD1. The V segment lost 6 bases and the J segment 3 bases; nucleotides outside the gene matches: 6. The CDR3 spans 14 residues. Germline V gene lookup returns CDR1 DFQATT and CDR2 SNEGSKA (reference sequence).

This clonotype was seen many times. The chain links TRBV12-3 or TRBV12-4 to TRBJ2-3; D uncertain. Trimming removed 9 bases at V and 2 bases at J, with 6 bases between. The CDR3 length is 11 residues. CDR3 nucleotide sequence: TGTGCCAGTACTTCCACAGATACGCAGTATTTT. Residues: CASTSTDTQYF.

Many counts were recorded for this clonotype. The rearrangement joins TRBV5-1 to TRBJ2-1, with TRBD2 as a possible D gene (5 bases). V lost 2 bases and J 6 bases, leaving 6 bases between the germline ends. The CDR3 consists of 12 residues. Germline assignment: CDR1 SGHRS and CDR2 YFSETQ. CDR3 bases: TGCGCCAGCAGCTTCGAGGGCAATGAGCAGTTCTTC. The encoded protein is CASSFEGNEQFF.

This clonotype was detected many times. The rearrangement links TRBV15 to TRBJ2-7; 10 bases align to TRBD1. This CDR3 is 15 amino acids long. Germline lookup yields CDR1 LNHNV and CDR2 YYDKDF (reference sequence). The ends lost 1 base at V and 0 bases at J; junction bases unmatched: 0. The CDR3 here is CATSRGTGGSYEQYF. DNA for the CDR3: TGTGCCACCAGCAGAGGGACAGGGGGCTCCTACGAGCAGTACTTC.

This clonotype has ten or more counts. This rearrangement joins TRBV20-1 to TRBJ2-2; no reliable D call. The germline CDR1 and CDR2 sequences are DFQATT and SNEGSKA (reference sequence). The CDR3 is 12 residues long. Trimming stripped 5 bases from V and 4 bases from J, with 8 bases between. The CDR3 DNA sequence: TGCAGTGCTTTTGAAGGCACCGGGGAGCTGTTTTTT. This codes for CSAFEGTGELFF.

In this sample, this clonotype turned up many times. The gene calls are TRBV7-6 and TRBJ2-5; perhaps TRBD2 as D (6 bases). Germline loops: CDR1 SGHVS, CDR2 FNYEAQ. Trimming shortened V by 5 bases and J by 4 bases, and 11 bases separated the two germline ends. The CDR3 has 13 residues. The CDR3 spells CASSRGGPETQYF. The CDR3 nucleotides are TGTGCCAGCAGCCGGGGAGGTCCAGAGACCCAGTACTTC.

This clonotype was seen ten or more times. J is TRBJ2-5 and V is TRBV20-1; the D gene could be TRBD1 or TRBD2 (5 bases each). V was clipped by 0 bases and J by 3 bases, with 26 bases between them. CDR1 and CDR2 (germline): DFQATT, SNEGSKA (reference sequence). The CDR3 covers 19 residues. The CDR3: CSARDIGTWTGRGEETQYF. The DNA of the CDR3 is TGCAGTGCTAGAGATATCGGGACGTGGACGGGACGGGGAGAAGAGACCCAGTACTTC.

In this sample, this clonotype turned up many times. The genes are TRBV12-3 or TRBV12-4 and TRBJ2-1; D is ambiguous. The CDR3 extends over 11 amino acids. V was cut by 4 bases and J by 9 bases, with 7 bases left in between. CDR3 coding DNA: TGTGCCAGCAGTTCCTATGGTGAGCAGTTCTTC. It codes for CASSSYGEQFF.

This clonotype was found many times. The chain employs TRBV5-1 and TRBJ2-6, with 7 bases lining up with TRBD2. Germline CDR1 SGHRS, CDR2 YFSETQ. V gave up 2 bases and J gave up 0 bases; unmatched junction bases: 5. The CDR3 loop spans 17 amino acids. The CDR3 DNA reads TGCGCCAGCAGCTTCGGGGGGTCCAACTCTGGGGCCAACGTCCTGACTTTC. Its translation is CASSFGGSNSGANVLTF.

This clonotype appeared many times. The gene calls are TRBV5-1 and TRBJ1-3; 9 bases align to TRBD1. J gave up 3 bases and V 0 bases, and 4 bases lay outside the gene matches. The CDR3 loop spans 16 amino acids. The germline gives CDR1 SGHRS, CDR2 YFSETQ. The CDR3 spells CASSLEQGANGNTIYF. The CDR3 nucleotides read TGCGCCAGCAGCTTGGAACAGGGGGCGAATGGAAACACCATATATTTT. Supplemented by reference TRBV5-1 and TRBJ1-3, the full variable domain reads KAGVTQTPRYLIKTRGQQVTLSCSPISGHRSVSWYQQTPGQGLQFLFEYFSETQRNKGNFPGRFSGRQFSNSRSEMNVSTLELGDSALYLCASSLEQGANGNTIYFGEGSWLTVV.

Comment on this clonotype: The junction departs from germline at one end; a sequencing error may be responsible. This rearrangement joins TRBV12-3 or TRBV12-4 to TRBJ1-5; 7 bases are shared with TRBD1. CDR3 size: 18 residues. The CDR3 sequence is CASSFQGGPRDSNQPQNF. In DNA, the CDR3 is TGTGCCAGCAGTTTTCAGGGGGGACCTCGGGACAGCAATCAGCCCCAGAATTTT.

Many counts were recorded for this clonotype. For the CDR3, the DNA is TGCGCCAGCAGCCAGAGCTCCTACGAGCAGTACTTC. Its translation is CASSQSSYEQYF. V usage is TRBV4-1 and J usage is TRBJ2-7; no clear D gene. CDR3 length: 12 amino acids. Trimming cost V 3 bases and J 0 bases, with 3 bases left between them. CDR1 is MGHRA and CDR2 is YSYEKL in the germline V gene.

This clonotype has just a few counts. This may arise from a read error, as a much more abundant clone is one base away. This chain connects TRBV9 to TRBJ1-2; no firm D call. The CDR3 is made up of 14 amino acids. Germline loops: CDR1 SGDLS, CDR2 YYNGEE. V shed 2 bases and J shed 4 bases, with 12 bases lying between them. DNA of the CDR3: TGTGCCAGCAGCGTGGAAAAGGCACCCTATGGCTACACCTTC. It encodes CASSVEKAPYGYTF.

V usage is TRBV7-2 and J usage is TRBJ2-7, with D uncertain. This CDR3 spans 12 amino acids. Trimming removed 1 base from V and 7 bases from J, with 8 bases in between. Germline-derived CDR1 and CDR2 are SGHTA and FQGNSA. CDR3 nucleotide sequence: TGTGCCAGCAGCTTAGTATTGTGGGAGCAGTACTTC. Residues: CASSLVLWEQYF.

V gene TRBV5-6 combines with J gene TRBJ2-1; 14 bases align to TRBD2. The V gene end was trimmed by 4 bases and the J gene end by 0 bases; junction bases not matched to a gene: 9. The CDR3 is made up of 19 amino acids. Germline CDR1 is SGHDT and CDR2 is YYEEEE. CDR3 sequence reads: CASSGGTSGGFSSYNEQFF. The CDR3 coding sequence is TGTGCCAGCAGCGGCGGGACTAGCGGGGGTTTCAGCTCCTACAATGAGCAGTTCTTC.

Ten or more counts support this clonotype. CDR3 sequence (DNA): TGTGCCAGCGTTCTTGTCTTAGCGGGGTTTGAGCAGTTCTTC. Residues: CASVLVLAGFEQFF. The V gene is TRBV7-9, the J gene TRBJ2-1; 8 bases fit TRBD2. The CDR3 covers 14 residues. CDR1 and CDR2 from the germline V gene are SEHNR and FQNEAQ (reference sequence). With V trimmed by 8 bases and J by 9 bases, 12 bases remained unmatched. The full variable domain, rest sourced from reference TRBV7-9 and TRBJ2-1, is DTGVSQNPRHKITKRGQNVTFRCDPISEHNRLYWYRQTLGQGPEFLTYFQNEAQLEKSRLLSDRFSAERPKGSFSTLEIQRTEQGDSAMYLCASVLVLAGFEQFFGPGTRLTVL.

This clonotype was counted at least ten times. This chain links TRBV3-1 with TRBJ1-2; TRBD1 aligns across 9 bases. V was pared by 4 bases and J by 2 bases, with 8 bases of the junction left unmatched. This CDR3 has 16 residues. Germline loops: CDR1 LGHDT, CDR2 YNNKEL (reference sequence). The CDR3 spells CASSPSLGTGNYGYTF. In DNA, the CDR3 is TGTGCCAGCAGCCCTTCCCTTGGGACAGGGAACTATGGCTACACCTTC.

The sample holds many counts of this clonotype. The chain employs TRBV6-5 and TRBJ2-3, with 7 nucleotides matching TRBD1. This CDR3 is 15 amino acids long. With V trimmed by 6 bases and J by 4 bases, 10 bases remained unmatched. CDR1 MNHEY and CDR2 SVGAGI come from the germline V gene. CDR3: CASSRTGAEADTQYF. The CDR3 nucleotides are TGTGCCAGCAGCCGTACAGGGGCGGAAGCAGATACGCAGTATTTT.

This clonotype appeared many times. The DNA for the CDR3 is TGCGCCAGCAGCCGACAGGAGAACACTGAAGCTTTCTTT. This sequence encodes CASSRQENTEAFF. V gene TRBV5-1 combines with J gene TRBJ1-1; tentatively, D is TRBD1 (6 bases). From germline, CDR1 is SGHRS and CDR2 YFSETQ. Trimming stripped 4 bases from V and 1 base from J, with 8 bases between. The CDR3 runs 13 residues.

This clonotype was detected many times. The J gene is TRBJ1-2, the V gene TRBV2; the D gene is possibly TRBD1 (5 bases). The V end was cut by 2 bases, the J end by 2 bases, with 9 bases between. Germline V gene data show CDR1 as SNHLY and CDR2 as FYNNEI. The CDR3 has 14 amino acids. The CDR3 loop reads CASSEYGANYGYTF. DNA of the CDR3: TGTGCCAGCAGTGAATACGGGGCCAACTATGGCTACACCTTC.